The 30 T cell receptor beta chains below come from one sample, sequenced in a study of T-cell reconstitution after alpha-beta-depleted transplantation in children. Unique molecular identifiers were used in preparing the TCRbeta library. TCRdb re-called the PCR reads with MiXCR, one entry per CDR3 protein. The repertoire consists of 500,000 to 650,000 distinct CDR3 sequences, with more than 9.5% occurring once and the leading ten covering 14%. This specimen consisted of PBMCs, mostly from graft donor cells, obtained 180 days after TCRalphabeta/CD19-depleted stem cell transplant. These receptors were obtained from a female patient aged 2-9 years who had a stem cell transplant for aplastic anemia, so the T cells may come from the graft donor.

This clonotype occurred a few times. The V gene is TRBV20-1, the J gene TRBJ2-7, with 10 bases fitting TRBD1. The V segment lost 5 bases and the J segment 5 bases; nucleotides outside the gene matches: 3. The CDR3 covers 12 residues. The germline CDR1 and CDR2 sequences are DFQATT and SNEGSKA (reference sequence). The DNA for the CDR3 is TGCAGTGCTGTGACAGGGGGCCACGAGCAGTACGTC. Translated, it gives CSAVTGGHEQYV.

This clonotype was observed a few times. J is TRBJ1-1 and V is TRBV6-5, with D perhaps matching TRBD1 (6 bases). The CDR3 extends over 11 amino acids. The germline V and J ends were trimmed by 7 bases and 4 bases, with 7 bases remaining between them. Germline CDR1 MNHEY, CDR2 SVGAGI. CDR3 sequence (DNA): TGTGCCAGCAAAGGGGGCACTGAAGCTTTCTTT. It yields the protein CASKGGTEAFF.

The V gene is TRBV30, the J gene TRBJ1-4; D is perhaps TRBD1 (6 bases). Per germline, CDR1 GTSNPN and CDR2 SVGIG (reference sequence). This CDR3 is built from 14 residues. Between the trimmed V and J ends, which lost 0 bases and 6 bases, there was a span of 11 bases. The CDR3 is CAWSVHRDHEKLFF. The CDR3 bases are TGTGCCTGGAGTGTACACAGGGACCATGAAAAACTGTTTTTT.

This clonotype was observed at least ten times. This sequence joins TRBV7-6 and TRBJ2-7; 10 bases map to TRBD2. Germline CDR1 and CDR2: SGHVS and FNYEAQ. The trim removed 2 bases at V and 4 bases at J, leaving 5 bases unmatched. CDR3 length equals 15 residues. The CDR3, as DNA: TGTGCCAGCAGCTTAAGCCCTAGCGGGAGTTACGAGCAGTACTTC. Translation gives CASSLSPSGSYEQYF.

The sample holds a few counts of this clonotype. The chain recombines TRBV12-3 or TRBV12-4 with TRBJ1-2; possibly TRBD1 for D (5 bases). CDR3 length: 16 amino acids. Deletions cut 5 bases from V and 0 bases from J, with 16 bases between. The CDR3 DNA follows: TGTGCCAGCAGTCGGGACTCGACCTCAGCTAACTATGGCTACACCTTC. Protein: CASSRDSTSANYGYTF.

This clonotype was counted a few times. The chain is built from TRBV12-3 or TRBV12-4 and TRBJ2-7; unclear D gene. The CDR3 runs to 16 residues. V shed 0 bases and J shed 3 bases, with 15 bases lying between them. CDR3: CASSLADGSRFYEQYF. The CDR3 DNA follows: TGTGCCAGCAGTTTAGCGGACGGTTCCCGCTTCTACGAGCAGTACTTC.

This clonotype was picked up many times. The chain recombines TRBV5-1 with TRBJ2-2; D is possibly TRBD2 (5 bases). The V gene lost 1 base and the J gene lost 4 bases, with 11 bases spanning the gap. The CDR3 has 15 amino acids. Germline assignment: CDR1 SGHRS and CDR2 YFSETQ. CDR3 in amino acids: CASSLQRTGTGELFF. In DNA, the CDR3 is TGCGCCAGCAGCTTGCAGCGGACCGGCACCGGGGAGCTGTTTTTT.

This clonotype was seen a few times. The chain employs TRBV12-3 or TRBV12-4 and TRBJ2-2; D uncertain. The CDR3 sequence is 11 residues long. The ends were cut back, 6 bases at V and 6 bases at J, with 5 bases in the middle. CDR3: CASSPAGELFF. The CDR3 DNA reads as TGTGCCAGCAGCCCCGCCGGGGAGCTGTTTTTT.

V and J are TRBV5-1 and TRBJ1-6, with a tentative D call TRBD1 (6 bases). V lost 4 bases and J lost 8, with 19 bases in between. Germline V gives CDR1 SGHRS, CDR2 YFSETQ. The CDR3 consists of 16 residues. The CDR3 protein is CASSPGGRTRDSPLHF. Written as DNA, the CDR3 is TGCGCCAGCAGCCCGGGGGGGCGGACGAGAGATTCACCCCTCCACTTT.

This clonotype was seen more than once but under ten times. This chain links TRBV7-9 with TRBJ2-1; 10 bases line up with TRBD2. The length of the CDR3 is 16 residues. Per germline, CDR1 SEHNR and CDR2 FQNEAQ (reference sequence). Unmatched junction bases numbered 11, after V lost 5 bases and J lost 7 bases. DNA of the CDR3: TGTGCCAGCAGCCCAAAAGCGGGAGGGCCTAGAAATGAGCAGTTCTTC. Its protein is CASSPKAGGPRNEQFF.

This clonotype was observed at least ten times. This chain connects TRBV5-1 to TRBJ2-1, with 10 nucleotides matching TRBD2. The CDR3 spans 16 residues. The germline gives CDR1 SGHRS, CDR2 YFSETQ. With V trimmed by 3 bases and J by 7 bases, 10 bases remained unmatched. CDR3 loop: CASSSTTLAGVNEQFF. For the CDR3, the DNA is TGCGCCAGCAGCTCCACCACTCTAGCGGGAGTGAATGAGCAGTTCTTC.

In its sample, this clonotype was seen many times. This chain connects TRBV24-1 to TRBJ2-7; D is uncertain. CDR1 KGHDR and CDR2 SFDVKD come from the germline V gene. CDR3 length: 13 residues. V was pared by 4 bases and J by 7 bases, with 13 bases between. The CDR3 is CATSDQDPREQYF. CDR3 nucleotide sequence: TGTGCCACCAGTGACCAGGATCCTCGGGAGCAGTACTTC.

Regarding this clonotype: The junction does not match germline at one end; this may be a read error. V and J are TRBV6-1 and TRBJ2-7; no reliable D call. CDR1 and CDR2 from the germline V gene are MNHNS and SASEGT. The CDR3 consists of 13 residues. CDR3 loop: CASCEGRSYEQYF. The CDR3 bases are TGTGCCAGCTGTGAAGGCAGGAGCTACGAGCAGTACTTC.

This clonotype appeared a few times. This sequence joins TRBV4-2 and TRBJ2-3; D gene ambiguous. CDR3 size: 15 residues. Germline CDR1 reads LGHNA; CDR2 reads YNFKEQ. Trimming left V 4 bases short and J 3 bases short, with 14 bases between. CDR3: CASSPQARSTDTQYF. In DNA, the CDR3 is TGTGCCAGCAGCCCCCAGGCTCGGTCGACAGATACGCAGTATTTT.

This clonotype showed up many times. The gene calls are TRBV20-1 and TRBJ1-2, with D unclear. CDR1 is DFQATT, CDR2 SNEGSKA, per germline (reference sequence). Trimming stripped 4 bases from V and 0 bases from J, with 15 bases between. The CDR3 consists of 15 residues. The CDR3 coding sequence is TGCAGTGCTATCGGACGCTGGCAACCTAACTATGGCTACACCTTC. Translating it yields CSAIGRWQPNYGYTF.

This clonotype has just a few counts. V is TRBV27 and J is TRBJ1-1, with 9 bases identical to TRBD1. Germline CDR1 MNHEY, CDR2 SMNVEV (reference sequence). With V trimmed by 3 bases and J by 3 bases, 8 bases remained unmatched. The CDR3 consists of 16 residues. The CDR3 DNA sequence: TGTGCCAGCAGTTTTTCCGGGACAGGGTTTCACACTGAAGCTTTCTTT. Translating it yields CASSFSGTGFHTEAFF.

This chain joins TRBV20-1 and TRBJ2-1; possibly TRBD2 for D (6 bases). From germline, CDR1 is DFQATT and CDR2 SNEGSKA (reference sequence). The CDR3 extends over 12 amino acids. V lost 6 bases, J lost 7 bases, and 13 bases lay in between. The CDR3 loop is CSAKDYRNEQFF. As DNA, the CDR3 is TGCAGTGCCAAGGACTACCGAAATGAGCAGTTCTTC.

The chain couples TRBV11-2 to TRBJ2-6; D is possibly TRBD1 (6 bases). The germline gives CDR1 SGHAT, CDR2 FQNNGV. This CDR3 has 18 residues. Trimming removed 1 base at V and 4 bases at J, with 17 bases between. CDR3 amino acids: CASSLVFPGAKGANVLTF. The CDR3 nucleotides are TGTGCCAGCAGCTTAGTCTTTCCAGGGGCGAAAGGGGCCAACGTCCTGACTTTC.

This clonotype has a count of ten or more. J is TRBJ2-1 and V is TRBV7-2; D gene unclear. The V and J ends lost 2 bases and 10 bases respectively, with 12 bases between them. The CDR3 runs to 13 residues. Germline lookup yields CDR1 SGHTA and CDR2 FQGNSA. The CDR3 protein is CASSLQMGSEQFF. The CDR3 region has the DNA TGTGCCAGCAGCTTACAAATGGGGTCAGAGCAGTTCTTC. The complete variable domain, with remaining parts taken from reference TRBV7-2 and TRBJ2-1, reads GAGVSQSPSNKVTEKGKDVELRCDPISGHTALYWYRQSLGQGLEFLIYFQGNSAPDKSGLPSDRFSAERTGGSVSTLTIQRTQQEDSAVYLCASSLQMGSEQFFGPGTRLTVL.

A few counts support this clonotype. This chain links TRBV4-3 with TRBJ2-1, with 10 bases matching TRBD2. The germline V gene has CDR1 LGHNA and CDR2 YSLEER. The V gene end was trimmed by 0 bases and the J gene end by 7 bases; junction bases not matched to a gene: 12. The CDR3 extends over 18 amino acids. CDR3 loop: CASSQETQGLAGVNEQFF. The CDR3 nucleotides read TGCGCCAGCAGCCAAGAGACGCAAGGCCTAGCGGGAGTAAATGAGCAGTTCTTC.

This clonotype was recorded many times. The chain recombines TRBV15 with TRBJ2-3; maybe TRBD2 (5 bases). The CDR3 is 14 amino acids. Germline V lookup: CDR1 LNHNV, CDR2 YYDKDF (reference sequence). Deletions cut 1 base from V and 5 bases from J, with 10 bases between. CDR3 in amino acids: CATSRATSGDTQYF. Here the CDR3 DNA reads TGTGCCACCAGCAGAGCCACTAGTGGAGATACGCAGTATTTT.

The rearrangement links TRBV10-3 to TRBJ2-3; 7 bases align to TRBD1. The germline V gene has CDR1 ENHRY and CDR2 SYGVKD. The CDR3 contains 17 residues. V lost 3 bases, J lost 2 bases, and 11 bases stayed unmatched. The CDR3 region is CAISETGTALNTDTQYF. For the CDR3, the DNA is TGTGCCATCAGTGAAACCGGGACAGCCCTGAACACAGATACGCAGTATTTT.

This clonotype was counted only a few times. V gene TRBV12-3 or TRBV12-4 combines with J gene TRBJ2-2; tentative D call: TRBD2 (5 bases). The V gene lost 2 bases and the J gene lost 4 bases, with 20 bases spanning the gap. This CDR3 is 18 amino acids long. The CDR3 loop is CASSLRGRWNWGTGELFF. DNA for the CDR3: TGTGCCAGCAGTTTAAGAGGGCGATGGAACTGGGGCACCGGGGAGCTGTTTTTT.

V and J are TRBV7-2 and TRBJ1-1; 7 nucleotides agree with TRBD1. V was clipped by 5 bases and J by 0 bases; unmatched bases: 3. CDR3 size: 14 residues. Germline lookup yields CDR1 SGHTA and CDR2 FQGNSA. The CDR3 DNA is TGTGCCAGCAGCACACAGGGGATGAACACTGAAGCTTTCTTT. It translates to CASSTQGMNTEAFF.

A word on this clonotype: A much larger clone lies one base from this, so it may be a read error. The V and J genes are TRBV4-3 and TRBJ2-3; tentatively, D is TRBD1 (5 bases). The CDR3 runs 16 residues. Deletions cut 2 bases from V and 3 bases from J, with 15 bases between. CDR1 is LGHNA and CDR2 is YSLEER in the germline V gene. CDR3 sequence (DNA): TGCGCCAGCAGCCAACATTATAGGGGTATGACAGATACGCAGTATTTT. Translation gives CASSQHYRGMTDTQYF.

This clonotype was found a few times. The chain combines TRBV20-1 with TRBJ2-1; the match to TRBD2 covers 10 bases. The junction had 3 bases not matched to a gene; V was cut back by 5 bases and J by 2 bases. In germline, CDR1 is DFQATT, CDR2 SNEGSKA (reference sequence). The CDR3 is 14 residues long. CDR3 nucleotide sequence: TGCAGTGCTGAAAGCGGGAGGGCCTACAATGAGCAGTTCTTC. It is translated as CSAESGRAYNEQFF.

Here the CDR3 reads CASSLFGGDNSYEQYV. The CDR3 DNA follows: TGTGCCAGCAGCTTATTTGGTGGGGACAACTCCTACGAGCAGTACGTC. The gene calls are TRBV7-8 and TRBJ2-7; D is possibly TRBD1 (6 bases). The ends were cut back, 2 bases at V and 0 bases at J, with 14 bases in the middle. Germline V CDR1 and CDR2: SGHVS, FQNEAQ. CDR3 length equals 16 residues.

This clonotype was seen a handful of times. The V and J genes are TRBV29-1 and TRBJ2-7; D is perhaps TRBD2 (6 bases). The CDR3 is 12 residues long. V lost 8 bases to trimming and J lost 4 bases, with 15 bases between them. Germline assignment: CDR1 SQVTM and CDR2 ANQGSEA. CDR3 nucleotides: TGCAGCATTCCGGGGACTGGGTACGAGCAGTACTTC. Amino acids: CSIPGTGYEQYF.

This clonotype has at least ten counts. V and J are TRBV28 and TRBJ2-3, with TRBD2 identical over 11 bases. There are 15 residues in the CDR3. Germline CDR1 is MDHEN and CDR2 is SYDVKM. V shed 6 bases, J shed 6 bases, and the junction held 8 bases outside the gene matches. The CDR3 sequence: CASSLGLAGLDTQYF. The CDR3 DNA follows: TGTGCCAGCAGCCTCGGACTAGCGGGTCTGGATACGCAGTATTTT.

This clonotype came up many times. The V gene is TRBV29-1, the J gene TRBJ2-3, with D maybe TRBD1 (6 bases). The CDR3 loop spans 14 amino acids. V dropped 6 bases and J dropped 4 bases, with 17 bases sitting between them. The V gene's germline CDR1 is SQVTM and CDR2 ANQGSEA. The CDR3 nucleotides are TGCAGCGTCGTCAGGGGCTTAAGGTCAGATACGCAGTATTTT. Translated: CSVVRGLRSDTQYF.